The 10 T cell receptor beta chains below come from one sample, sequenced in a study of response to subunit inactivated influenza vaccine. Each CDR3 protein is one row after TCRdb ran MiXCR on the RT-PCR reads. The data show approximately 680,000 distinct CDR3 sequences, 15% to 19% seen once. The material sequenced was PBMCs from blood, taken 11 to 12 days after vaccination. The receptors here all came from a man aged 50 to 60 who received an inactivated influenza vaccine.

This clonotype showed up just a few times. The J gene is TRBJ1-1, the V gene TRBV30; D perhaps matches TRBD1 (5 bases). The CDR3 is made up of 13 amino acids. V dropped 3 bases and J dropped 1 base, with 9 bases sitting between them. The germline gives CDR1 GTSNPN, CDR2 SVGIG (reference sequence). This chain's CDR3 is CAWRPGGNTEAFF. The CDR3 DNA is TGTGCCTGGAGACCCGGGGGGAACACTGAAGCTTTCTTT. Together with reference TRBV30 and TRBJ1-1, the CDR3 gives the full variable domain: SQTIHQWPATLVQPVGSPLSLECTVEGTSNPNLYWYRQAAGRGLQLLFYSVGIGQISSEVPQNLSASRPQDRQFILSSKKLLLSDSGFYLCAWRPGGNTEAFFGQGTRLTVV.

This chain links TRBV7-9 with TRBJ2-1; 8 nucleotides match TRBD2. V was clipped by 5 bases and J by 9 bases; unmatched bases: 15. The CDR3 sequence is 16 residues long. The germline gives CDR1 SEHNR, CDR2 FQNEAQ (reference sequence). CDR3: CASSPSSGNNLGEQFF. CDR3 nucleotide sequence: TGTGCCAGCAGCCCGAGTAGCGGGAACAACTTGGGTGAGCAGTTCTTC.

This clonotype was seen more than once but under ten times. V is TRBV5-1 and J is TRBJ1-2, with TRBD1 matching 9 bases. From germline, CDR1 is SGHRS and CDR2 YFSETQ. The CDR3 spans 15 residues. Trimming at V came to 0 bases and at J to 2 bases, leaving 2 bases not matched to a gene. The CDR3 spells CASSLGGTGNYGYTF. The DNA for the CDR3 is TGCGCCAGCAGCTTGGGGGGGACAGGGAACTATGGCTACACCTTC.

In this sample, this clonotype turned up a few times. This rearrangement joins TRBV11-1 to TRBJ2-4; the match to TRBD1 covers 12 bases. This CDR3 spans 18 amino acids. Unmatched junction bases numbered 12, after V lost 5 bases and J lost 4 bases. Germline CDR1 reads SGHAT; CDR2 reads FQDESV (reference sequence). CDR3 protein: CASSLPGQGAYVKNIQYF. In nucleotides, the CDR3 is TGTGCCAGCAGCCTACCGGGACAGGGGGCCTATGTAAAAAACATTCAGTACTTC.

In this sample, this clonotype turned up a few times. The chain couples TRBV4-1 to TRBJ2-2; D unclear. V was cut by 2 bases and J by 4 bases, with 11 bases left in between. This CDR3 contains 15 residues. Germline CDR1 and CDR2: MGHRA and YSYEKL. This CDR3 is CASSQRPRGTGELFF. The CDR3 DNA reads as TGCGCCAGCAGCCAACGGCCCCGAGGCACCGGGGAGCTGTTTTTT.

The rearrangement links TRBV30 to TRBJ2-7, with 8 bases matching TRBD1. The germline CDR1 and CDR2 sequences are GTSNPN and SVGIG (reference sequence). The CDR3 runs 13 residues. V lost 2 bases to trimming and J lost 4 bases; unmatched junction nucleotides: 4. In DNA, the CDR3 is TGTGCCTGGAGTCGGGACAGGTCGTACGAGCAGTACTTC. Protein sequence: CAWSRDRSYEQYF.

This clonotype was detected only a few times. The CDR3 sequence is CASSHRGQANEKLFF. The CDR3 nucleotides read TGTGCCAGCAGCCACAGGGGACAGGCTAATGAAAAACTGTTTTTT. The V gene is TRBV3-1, the J gene TRBJ1-4; TRBD1 matches at 8 bases. Germline trimming cut 3 bases from V and 3 bases from J; bases unmatched to any gene: 3. This CDR3 is built from 15 residues. Germline CDR1 and CDR2: LGHDT and YNNKEL (reference sequence).

This chain connects TRBV5-1 to TRBJ2-5, with D tentatively TRBD2 (5 bases). This CDR3 region has 14 residues. V was cut by 3 bases and J by 5 bases, with 14 bases left in between. Germline assignment: CDR1 SGHRS and CDR2 YFSETQ. DNA of the CDR3: TGCGCCAGCAGCTCGACTATCTCCGGGGAGACCCAGTACTTC. This codes for CASSSTISGETQYF.

This clonotype was recorded a few times. The chain links TRBV7-2 to TRBJ1-3; D unclear. The germline CDR1 and CDR2 sequences are SGHTA and FQGNSA. CDR3 length: 15 residues. Trimming took off 5 bases at V and 0 bases at J, with 11 bases between the two ends. This CDR3 is CASSRIELSGNTIYF. The CDR3 DNA is TGTGCCAGCAGCCGCATTGAGCTCTCTGGAAACACCATATATTTT.

The chain recombines TRBV4-1 with TRBJ2-1; D remains ambiguous. The CDR3 runs 14 residues. V lost 0 bases, J lost 3 bases, and 6 bases lay in between. The germline V gene encodes CDR1 MGHRA and CDR2 YSYEKL. CDR3 sequence: CASSQDSRYNEQFF. The CDR3 coding sequence is TGCGCCAGCAGCCAAGATTCGCGCTACAATGAGCAGTTCTTC.